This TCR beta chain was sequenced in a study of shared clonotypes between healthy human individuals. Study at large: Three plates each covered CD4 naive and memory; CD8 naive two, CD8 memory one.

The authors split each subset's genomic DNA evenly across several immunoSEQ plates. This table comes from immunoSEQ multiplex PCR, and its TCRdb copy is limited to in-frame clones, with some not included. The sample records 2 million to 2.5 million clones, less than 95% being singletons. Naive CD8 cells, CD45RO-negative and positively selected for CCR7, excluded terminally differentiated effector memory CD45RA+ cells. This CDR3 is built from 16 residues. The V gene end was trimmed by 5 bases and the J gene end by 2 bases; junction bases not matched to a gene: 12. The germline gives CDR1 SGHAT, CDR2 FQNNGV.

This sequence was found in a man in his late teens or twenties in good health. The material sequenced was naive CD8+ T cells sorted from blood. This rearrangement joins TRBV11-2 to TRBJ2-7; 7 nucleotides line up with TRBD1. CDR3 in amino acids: CASSPGDRVGPYEQYF. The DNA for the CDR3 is TGTGCCAGCAGCCCCGGAGACAGGGTCGGCCCCTACGAGCAGTACTTC. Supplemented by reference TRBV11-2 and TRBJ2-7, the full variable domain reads EAGVAQSPRYKIIEKRQSVAFWCNPISGHATLYWYQQILGQGPKLLIQFQNNGVVDDSQLPKDRFSAERLKGVDSTLKIQPAKLEDSAVYLCASSPGDRVGPYEQYFGPGTRLTVT.